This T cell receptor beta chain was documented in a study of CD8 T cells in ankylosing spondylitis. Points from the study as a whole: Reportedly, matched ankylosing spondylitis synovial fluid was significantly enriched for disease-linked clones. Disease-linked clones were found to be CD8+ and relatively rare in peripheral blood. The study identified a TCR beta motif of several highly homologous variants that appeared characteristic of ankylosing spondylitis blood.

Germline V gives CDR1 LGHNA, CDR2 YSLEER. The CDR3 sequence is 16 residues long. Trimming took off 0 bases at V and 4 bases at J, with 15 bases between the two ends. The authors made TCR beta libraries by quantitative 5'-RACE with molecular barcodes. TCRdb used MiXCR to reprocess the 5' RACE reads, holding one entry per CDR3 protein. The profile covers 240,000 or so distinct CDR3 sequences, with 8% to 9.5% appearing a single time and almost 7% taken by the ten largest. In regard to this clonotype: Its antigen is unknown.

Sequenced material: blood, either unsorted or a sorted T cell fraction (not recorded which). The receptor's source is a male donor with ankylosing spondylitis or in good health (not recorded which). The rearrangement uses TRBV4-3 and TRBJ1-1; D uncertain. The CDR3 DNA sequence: TGCGCCAGCAGCCAAGATAGGAGGCCGAGGGCCACTGAAGCTTTCTTT. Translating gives CASSQDRRPRATEAFF.